This TCR beta chain was captured by sequencing in a study of shared clonotypes between healthy human individuals. Sequencing was performed with immunoSEQ multiplex PCR; in TCRdb, only in-frame clones are kept and a portion is missing. The table has 850,000 to 1,200,000 clones, 65% to 80% seen once. A single count supports this clone. The germline gives CDR1 LNHDA, CDR2 SQIVND (reference sequence). The CDR3 runs to 16 residues. V shed 3 bases and J shed 5 bases, with 19 bases lying between them. This clonotype originated in a man younger than 35 in good health. The sequenced sample consisted of memory CD4+ T cells sorted from blood. Regarding subset: CD45RA-negative fraction. This chain joins TRBV19 and TRBJ2-5; tentatively, D is TRBD1 (5 bases). CDR3 loop: CASSMTRPRAVETQYF. CDR3 DNA sequence: TGTGCCAGTAGTATGACCCGACCCAGGGCTGTTGAGACCCAGTACTTC.